This T cell receptor beta chain emerged from a study of cytomegalovirus exposure and HLA in healthy donors. The study's findings and limits: Analyses of presence and absence presupposed an approximately uniform sequencing depth across donors. A previous analysis found most TCR beta V segments productive roughly 87% or roughly 30% of the time. An observed cluster of highly shared sequence variants was recorded as a likely sequencing artifact.

Notes on this clone: Its antigen is unknown.

The study ran its PCR with 60 Vbeta and 13 Jbeta primers. In the authors' workflow: About 11 million of 75 million to 85 million unique TCR beta chains were shared, per a later count. Repertoires were generated with immunoSEQ multiplex PCR, while TCRdb's copy carries only in-frame clones and drops some. V and J calls and clone size are copied from that table; D and trimming were computed from the DNA. The repertoire has roughly 110,000 clones, approximately 70% of them found once; the top ten carry 8.5% to 9.5%. Germline V lookup: CDR1 MNHNY, CDR2 SVGAGI (reference sequence). The V end was cut by 2 bases, the J end by 8 bases, with 19 bases between. This CDR3 contains 16 residues.

The sequencing sample was made of PBMCs. This receptor was obtained from a man aged 30 to 45 in good health and CMV-seropositive. This chain connects TRBV6-6 to TRBJ2-1; D may be TRBD2 (5 bases). CDR3 sequence: CASSYGDRGFIHEQFF. In DNA, the CDR3 is TGTGCCAGCAGTTACGGCGACCGGGGTTTCATTCATGAGCAGTTCTTC.